The next 21 T cell receptor beta chains were all read from a single sample in a study of blood T cell repertoires in COVID-19. Measured with immunoSEQ multiplex PCR; TCRdb has only the in-frame clones, and not every one. The repertoire includes 200,000 or so clones, 82% of them detected once, and under 5.5% sits in the top ten. The source material was peripheral blood. These receptors all come from a young woman with acute or convalescent COVID-19.

V is TRBV6-2 or TRBV6-3 and J is TRBJ2-6; the D gene is possibly TRBD1 (7 bases). CDR1 is MNHEY and CDR2 is SVGEGT in the germline V gene. This CDR3 has 19 residues. V was pared by 1 base and J by 0 bases, with 16 bases between. CDR3 amino acids: CASSYYGGTVLSGANVLTF. The CDR3 DNA reads TGTGCCAGCAGTTACTACGGCGGGACAGTACTCTCTGGGGCCAACGTCCTGACTTTC.

The J gene is TRBJ1-4, the V gene TRBV6-5; TRBD1 is a possible D gene (5 bases). CDR1 and CDR2 (germline): MNHEY, SVGAGI. Trimming cost V 7 bases and J 10 bases, with 19 bases left between them. The CDR3 sequence is 14 residues long. CDR3 region: CASTVAQAGVKLFF. The CDR3 coding sequence is TGTGCCAGCACTGTGGCACAGGCGGGAGTAAAACTGTTTTTT.

The chain uses TRBV2 and TRBJ2-1; possible D gene TRBD1, 6 bases. The germline CDR1 and CDR2 sequences are SNHLY and FYNNEI. The CDR3 has 11 amino acids. V was pared by 8 bases and J by 9 bases, with 11 bases between. CDR3: CASPTGSEQFF. In nucleotides, the CDR3 is TGTGCCAGCCCTACAGGGAGTGAGCAGTTCTTC.

There are a few counts of this clone. The J gene is TRBJ2-7, the V gene TRBV7-9, with D unclear. The V and J ends lost 5 bases and 2 bases respectively, with 28 bases between them. The V gene's germline CDR1 is SEHNR and CDR2 FQNEAQ (reference sequence). CDR3 length: 19 residues. CDR3 sequence (DNA): TGTGCCAGCAGCCCCCCCCGATCTGGCAGGCGAAGCCGTGCCTACGAGCAGTACTTC. It encodes CASSPPRSGRRSRAYEQYF.

This rearrangement joins TRBV2 to TRBJ1-2; 9 bases agree with TRBD1. V dropped 6 bases and J dropped 6; count of bases not matched to a gene: 11. Germline assignment: CDR1 SNHLY and CDR2 FYNNEI. This CDR3 has 15 residues. The CDR3 DNA follows: TGTGCCAGCAGCGCACCGGGACAGGGAAGAGATGGCTACACCTTC. This sequence encodes CASSAPGQGRDGYTF.

Only a few counts were recorded for this clone. The rearrangement joins TRBV28 to TRBJ1-5; 9 bases agree with TRBD1. The junction had 3 bases not matched to a gene; V was cut back by 3 bases and J by 3 bases. The CDR3 loop spans 15 amino acids. Germline V gives CDR1 MDHEN, CDR2 SYDVKM. CDR3 DNA sequence: TGTGCCAGCAGTTTCGGGACAGGGCACAATCAGCCCCAGCATTTT. This translates into CASSFGTGHNQPQHF.

The chain links TRBV7-9 to TRBJ2-3; weak D call: TRBD2 (7 bases). Germline V gene sequence: CDR1 SEHNR, CDR2 FQNEAQ (reference sequence). V lost 5 bases to trimming and J lost 0 bases, with 15 bases between them. This CDR3 has 16 residues. CDR3 DNA: TGTGCCAGCAGCCCAACGGGGGGCCTTAGCACAGATACGCAGTATTTT. This gives the protein CASSPTGGLSTDTQYF.

This rearrangement joins TRBV20-1 to TRBJ2-3; TRBD2 might be the D (6 bases). Deletions cut 3 bases from V and 4 bases from J, with 8 bases between. The CDR3 totals 12 residues. CDR1 is DFQATT and CDR2 is SNEGSKA in the germline V gene (reference sequence). The CDR3 nucleotides read TGCAGTGCTAGTGGAGGGTCAGATACGCAGTATTTT. Translating gives CSASGGSDTQYF.

The genes are TRBV27 and TRBJ2-7; TRBD1 agrees at 7 bases. V gave up 2 bases and J gave up 4 bases; unmatched junction bases: 8. This CDR3 has 15 residues. Germline CDR1 is MNHEY and CDR2 is SMNVEV (reference sequence). The CDR3 here is CASSLSQTGQYEQYF. In DNA, the CDR3 is TGTGCCAGCAGTTTAAGTCAGACAGGGCAATACGAGCAGTACTTC.

V usage is TRBV9 and J usage is TRBJ1-1, with D maybe TRBD1 (5 bases). V lost 0 bases and J lost 4, with 13 bases in between. Germline lookup yields CDR1 SGDLS and CDR2 YYNGEE. CDR3 size: 15 residues. The CDR3 DNA reads TGTGCCAGCAGCGTAGCGGGGGGAGGGGCCACTGAAGCTTTCTTT. It is translated as CASSVAGGGATEAFF.

This chain connects TRBV30 to TRBJ1-2; D gene ambiguous. The germline V gene encodes CDR1 GTSNPN and CDR2 SVGIG (reference sequence). The V end was cut by 3 bases, the J end by 4 bases, with 9 bases between. The CDR3 runs to 12 residues. The CDR3 is CAWSMGVYGYTF. CDR3 DNA: TGTGCCTGGAGCATGGGAGTCTATGGCTACACCTTC.

CDR3 sequence (DNA): TGTGCCAGCAGCTTAGCGCAGGGCTCCTACAATGAGCAGTTCTTC. Its translation: CASSLAQGSYNEQFF. The chain recombines TRBV7-2 with TRBJ2-1, with D maybe TRBD1 (5 bases). The V and J ends lost 0 bases and 0 bases respectively, with 6 bases between them. Germline-derived CDR1 and CDR2 are SGHTA and FQGNSA. The CDR3 length is 15 residues.

The chain employs TRBV28 and TRBJ1-2, with D unclear. V was trimmed by 6 bases and J by 2 bases, leaving 10 bases between them. The CDR3 is 13 amino acids. CDR1 and CDR2 (germline): MDHEN, SYDVKM. CDR3 sequence reads: CASRGHQNYGYTF. DNA for the CDR3: TGTGCCAGCAGGGGCCACCAGAACTATGGCTACACCTTC.

The chain employs TRBV3-1 (or the pseudogene TRBV3-2) and TRBJ1-2; 9 nucleotides match TRBD1. The CDR3 length is 18 residues. Looked up from germline, CDR1 is LGHDT and CDR2 is YNNKEL (reference sequence). Losses at the gene ends were 3 bases for V and 4 bases for J; bases not matched to a gene: 15. The CDR3 bases are TGTGCCAGCAGCCACGCCCCCGGACAGGGGAAGAGGGTCTATGGCTACACCTTC. It codes for CASSHAPGQGKRVYGYTF.

There are a few counts of this clone. The chain uses TRBV19 and TRBJ1-6; TRBD1 is a possible D gene (6 bases). Germline lookup yields CDR1 LNHDA and CDR2 SQIVND (reference sequence). The length of the CDR3 is 16 residues. The ends were cut back, 8 bases at V and 7 bases at J, with 21 bases in the middle. The CDR3 nucleotides read TGTGCCAGTCGACACCCCCAGGGGACAAGAAATTCACCCCTCCACTTT. Its protein is CASRHPQGTRNSPLHF. The full variable domain, completed using reference TRBV19 and TRBJ1-6, is DGGITQSPKYLFRKEGQNVTLSCEQNLNHDAMYWYRQDPGQGLRLIYYSQIVNDFQKGDIAEGYSVSREKKESFPLTVTSAQKNPTAFYLCASRHPQGTRNSPLHFGNGTRLTVT.

In the case of this clone: One end of the junction varies from germline; a read error may be responsible. V is TRBV6-4 and J is TRBJ1-1; D ambiguous. In germline, CDR1 is MRHNA, CDR2 SNTAGT. The CDR3 extends over 14 amino acids. The CDR3 sequence is CASSLLQTGSLVYF. CDR3 sequence (DNA): TGTGCCAGCAGTCTATTACAAACCGGGTCCCTTGTATACTTT.

The J gene is TRBJ1-2, the V gene TRBV29-1; D unclear. Per germline, CDR1 SQVTM and CDR2 ANQGSEA. The V and J ends lost 3 bases and 1 base respectively, with 6 bases between them. The CDR3 totals 12 residues. The DNA for the CDR3 is TGCAGCGTTGAGTCAGTTAACTATGGCTACACCTTC. Its translation is CSVESVNYGYTF.

The J gene is TRBJ2-7, the V gene TRBV7-8; 9 nucleotides match TRBD1. This CDR3 is 16 amino acids long. CDR1 is SGHVS, CDR2 FQNEAQ, per germline. With 5 bases clipped from V and 6 bases from J, the junction kept 14 bases outside the gene matches. The CDR3 is CASSHTGQGIAGEQYF. CDR3 bases: TGTGCCAGCAGCCACACCGGACAGGGGATAGCCGGCGAGCAGTACTTC.

This clone was seen more than once but under ten times. The chain has TRBV28 and TRBJ2-7, with 9 bases lining up with TRBD1. The V and J ends lost 5 bases and 9 bases, in that order; junction bases with no gene match: 17. The germline gives CDR1 MDHEN, CDR2 SYDVKM. The length of the CDR3 is 16 residues. In DNA form, the CDR3 reads TGTGCCAGCAGTACTCCCGGGACAGGGACTTTGTCCTCGCAGTACTTC. Amino acids: CASSTPGTGTLSSQYF.

This clone was seen just once. DNA of the CDR3: TGCAGCGTTGACGGACTAGCGGGTAACTACGAGCAGTACTTC. Amino acids: CSVDGLAGNYEQYF. This chain joins TRBV29-1 and TRBJ2-7; 11 positions agree with TRBD2. Per the germline V gene, CDR1 is SQVTM and CDR2 is ANQGSEA. V gave up 3 bases and J gave up 3 bases; unmatched junction bases: 4. This CDR3 is built from 14 residues.

This clone ranks as medium-sized (0.01 to 0.1%). V is TRBV4-3 and J is TRBJ2-7; the match to TRBD2 covers 10 bases. Per the germline V gene, CDR1 is LGHNA and CDR2 is YSLEER. V lost 4 bases to trimming and J lost 0 bases; unmatched junction nucleotides: 9. The CDR3 has 17 amino acids. The CDR3 DNA sequence: TGCGCCAGCAGCCCCTCAGTCAGCGGGAGGGCCTCCTACGAGCAGTACTTC. Its translation is CASSPSVSGRASYEQYF.